The next 15 T cell receptor beta chains were all read from a single sample in a study of shared T cell receptors in the human thymus. Using immunoSEQ multiplex PCR, the repertoire was profiled, and TCRdb retains in-frame clones only, with some absent. The sample consists of 540,000 or so clones, approximately 78% of them appearing once. This sample was also put to use in a study of human thymus T cells.

The material sequenced was thymocytes. The origin of the receptors is a boy younger than two with a congenital heart defect.

A few counts support this clone. The rearrangement uses TRBV4-2 and TRBJ2-7; 8 positions match TRBD2. CDR1 is LGHNA, CDR2 YNFKEQ, per germline. With 0 bases clipped from V and 2 bases from J, the junction kept 9 bases outside the gene matches. CDR3 length equals 17 residues. The CDR3 sequence is CASSQDGASGRPYEQYF. In DNA form, the CDR3 reads TGTGCCAGCAGCCAAGATGGGGCTAGCGGGCGCCCCTACGAGCAGTACTTC.

The genes are TRBV4-1 and TRBJ2-1; D call uncertain. This CDR3 is 17 amino acids long. With 0 bases removed from V and 4 bases from J, the gap between germline ends came to 16 bases. Germline CDR1 MGHRA, CDR2 YSYEKL. The CDR3 DNA is TGCGCCAGCAGCCAAGAGGGTCCTTCCGGCGGATACAATGAGCAGTTCTTC. Translation: CASSQEGPSGGYNEQFF.

The gene calls are TRBV6-4 and TRBJ1-1; D unresolved. The CDR3 extends over 15 amino acids. CDR1 and CDR2 from the germline V gene are MRHNA and SNTAGT. V was pared by 0 bases and J by 0 bases, with 8 bases between. The DNA of the CDR3 is TGTGCCAGCAGTGACTCTACAGTCATGAACACTGAAGCTTTCTTT. The encoded protein is CASSDSTVMNTEAFF.

V usage is TRBV5-6 and J usage is TRBJ2-5; 7 bases are a match to TRBD1. Germline CDR1 reads SGHDT; CDR2 reads YYEEEE. The CDR3 totals 14 residues. With 4 bases clipped from V and 0 bases from J, the junction kept 3 bases outside the gene matches. DNA of the CDR3: TGTGCCAGCAGCAGGGGGACAGACCAAGAGACCCAGTACTTC. Amino acids: CASSRGTDQETQYF.

The chain recombines TRBV7-8 with TRBJ2-1; D is perhaps TRBD2 (5 bases). Germline V CDR1 and CDR2: SGHVS, FQNEAQ. Trimming took off 4 bases at V and 0 bases at J, with 19 bases between the two ends. The CDR3 has 18 amino acids. CDR3 sequence: CASSSPVFRGSSYNEQFF. DNA of the CDR3: TGTGCCAGCAGCTCCCCCGTTTTCCGGGGTAGCTCCTACAATGAGCAGTTCTTC.

J is TRBJ2-7 and V is TRBV7-2, with a possible D match to TRBD2 (6 bases). The CDR3 sequence is 16 residues long. The V gene lost 5 bases and the J gene lost 2 bases, with 19 bases spanning the gap. Germline V gene sequence: CDR1 SGHTA, CDR2 FQGNSA. CDR3 protein: CASSRLHPGATYEQYF. The CDR3 nucleotides are TGTGCCAGCAGCAGACTCCATCCGGGAGCCACCTACGAGCAGTACTTC.

The chain is built from TRBV2 and TRBJ1-2; a weak D match, TRBD1 (5 bases). The CDR3 contains 13 residues. Trimming pared 7 bases from V and 5 bases from J, leaving 14 bases between. Germline CDR1 is SNHLY and CDR2 is FYNNEI. The CDR3 loop reads CASKAGRIYGYTF. CDR3 coding DNA: TGTGCCAGCAAGGCAGGGAGGATATATGGCTACACCTTC.

The rearrangement uses TRBV4-2 and TRBJ2-7; 11 nucleotides match TRBD1. The CDR3 length is 17 residues. V dropped 1 base and J dropped 5; count of bases not matched to a gene: 10. Germline values: CDR1 LGHNA, CDR2 YNFKEQ. CDR3 in amino acids: CASSQVSRDRGSNEQYF. The CDR3 bases are TGTGCCAGCAGCCAAGTTTCGAGGGACAGGGGGAGTAACGAGCAGTACTTC.

The V call is TRBV5-6, the J call TRBJ2-7; 12 bases match TRBD1. The CDR3 consists of 17 residues. CDR1 is SGHDT and CDR2 is YYEEEE in the germline V gene. J lost 2 bases, V lost 3 bases, and 9 bases had no gene match. DNA for the CDR3: TGTGCCAGCAGCTCATACCGGGACAGGGGGCGACCCTACGAGCAGTACTTC. It translates to CASSSYRDRGRPYEQYF.

The gene calls are TRBV6-1 and TRBJ1-2; possible D gene TRBD1, 5 bases. Germline assignment: CDR1 MNHNS and CDR2 SASEGT. The CDR3 has 12 residues. V lost 5 bases and J lost 7, with 11 bases in between. The CDR3 DNA is TGTGCCAGCAGTCAGGGTCTGGGTGGCTACACCTTC. It codes for CASSQGLGGYTF.

The chain carries TRBV20-1 and TRBJ2-1; D possibly corresponds to TRBD1 (6 bases). The CDR3 runs 11 residues. Trimming removed 2 bases at V and 15 bases at J, with 14 bases between. CDR1 and CDR2 from the germline V gene are DFQATT and SNEGSKA (reference sequence). The CDR3 is CSARRNRVTFF. The CDR3 bases are TGCAGTGCTAGACGGAACAGGGTTACGTTCTTC.

This chain connects TRBV15 to TRBJ2-5, with TRBD2 matching 10 bases. The CDR3 consists of 16 residues. The V and J ends lost 3 bases and 5 bases, in that order; junction bases with no gene match: 9. The germline gives CDR1 LNHNV, CDR2 YYDKDF (reference sequence). CDR3 in amino acids: CATSSKREGRWETQYF. In DNA, the CDR3 is TGTGCCACCAGCAGTAAGCGGGAGGGCCGGTGGGAGACCCAGTACTTC. Supplemented by reference TRBV15 and TRBJ2-5, the full variable domain reads DAMVIQNPRYQVTQFGKPVTLSCSQTLNHNVMYWYQQKSSQAPKLLFHYYDKDFNNEADTPDNFQSRRPNTSFCFLDIRSPGLGDTAMYLCATSSKREGRWETQYFGPGTRLLVL.

J is TRBJ2-1 and V is TRBV25-1; 9 bases line up with TRBD2. This CDR3 spans 14 amino acids. Germline values: CDR1 MGHDK, CDR2 SYGVNS. V lost 5 bases, J lost 4 bases, and 3 bases stayed unmatched. The CDR3 DNA is TGTGCCAGCAGTTCCCTAGCGGGGTACAATGAGCAGTTCTTC. It encodes CASSSLAGYNEQFF.

The genes are TRBV7-9 and TRBJ2-2, with a weak D call TRBD1 (5 bases). V lost 6 bases and J lost 1, with 9 bases in between. This CDR3 spans 14 amino acids. CDR1 and CDR2 (germline): SEHNR, FQNEAQ (reference sequence). As DNA, the CDR3 is TGTGCCAGCAGACACCAGGGGAACACCGGGGAGCTGTTTTTT. This sequence encodes CASRHQGNTGELFF.

The chain joins TRBV14 to TRBJ2-7, with D hard to call. The CDR3 has 13 amino acids. CDR1 is SGHDN, CDR2 FVKESK, per germline. Trimming took off 3 bases at V and 12 bases at J, with 18 bases between the two ends. The CDR3 DNA follows: TGTGCCAGCAGCCACCGATCCAGCTCCCAGGCGTACTTC. Translated, it gives CASSHRSSSQAYF.